The clone carrying this T cell receptor beta chain was detected many times. These data are taken from a study of shared clonotypes between healthy human individuals. Study as a whole: Those who served as donors were a couple of women and a few men between the ages of 18 and 49.

Roughly 90 million PBMCs went into genomic DNA for unsorted samples. The authors ran unsorted PBMC replicate PCRs on approximately 300 ng DNA, 30,000 or so T cell genomes. The assay was immunoSEQ multiplex PCR, and TCRdb's table has in-frame clones only and misses some. This sample carries around 500,000 clones, over 60% of them seen once, and the ten largest clones take under 15%. Trimming took 2 bases from V and 5 from J, leaving 9 bases between them. The germline gives CDR1 SGHTA, CDR2 FQGNSA. The CDR3 has 13 residues. The gene calls are TRBV7-2 and TRBJ2-5, with D uncertain. Sequencing was done on a sample of PBMCs. This clonotype originated in a middle-aged woman in good health. Some clones in this sample may be carry-over from other donors' samples. DNA of the CDR3: TGTGCCAGCAGCTTAAATAGGTTGGAGACCCAGTACTTC. Amino acid sequence: CASSLNRLETQYF.